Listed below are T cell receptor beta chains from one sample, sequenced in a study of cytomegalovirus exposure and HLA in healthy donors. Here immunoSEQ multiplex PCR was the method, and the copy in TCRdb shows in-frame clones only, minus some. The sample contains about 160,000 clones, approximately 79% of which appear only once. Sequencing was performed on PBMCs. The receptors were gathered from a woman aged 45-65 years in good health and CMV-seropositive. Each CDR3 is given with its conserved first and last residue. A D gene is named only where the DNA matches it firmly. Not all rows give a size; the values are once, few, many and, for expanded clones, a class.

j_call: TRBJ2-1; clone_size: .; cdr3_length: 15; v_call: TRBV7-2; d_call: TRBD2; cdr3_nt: TGTGCCAGCAGCTGGTTTGCGGGGGGGAACAATGAGCAGTTCTTC; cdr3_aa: CASSWFAGGNNEQFF
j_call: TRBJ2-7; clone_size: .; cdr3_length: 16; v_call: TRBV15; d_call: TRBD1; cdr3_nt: TGTGCCACCAGCAGAGATCAGACGACAGGGAGCAAAGAGCAGTACTTC; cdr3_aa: CATSRDQTTGSKEQYF
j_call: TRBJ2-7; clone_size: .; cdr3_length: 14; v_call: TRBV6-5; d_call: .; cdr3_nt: TGTGCCAGCAGTTACGATGGGCAGACAGGCGAGCAGTACTTC; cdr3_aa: CASSYDGQTGEQYF
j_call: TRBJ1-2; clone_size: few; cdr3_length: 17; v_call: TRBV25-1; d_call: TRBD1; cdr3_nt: TGTGCCAGCAGTCAAGACAGGGTTTTCTTACCTAACTATGGCTACACCTTC; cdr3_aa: CASSQDRVFLPNYGYTF
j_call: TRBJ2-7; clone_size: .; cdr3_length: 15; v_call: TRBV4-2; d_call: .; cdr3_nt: TGTGCCAGCAGCCAAGATTCGAGGAGCTCCTACGAGCAGTACTTC; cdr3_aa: CASSQDSRSSYEQYF
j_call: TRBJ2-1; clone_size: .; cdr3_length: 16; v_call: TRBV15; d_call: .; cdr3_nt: TGTGCCACCAGCAGAGACCCACAGGGCTTCGTCAATGAGCAGTTCTTC; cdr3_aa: CATSRDPQGFVNEQFF
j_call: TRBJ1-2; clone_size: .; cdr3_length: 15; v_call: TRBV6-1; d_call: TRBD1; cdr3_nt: TGTGCCAGCAGTGTACTTCAGGGGGGACAGGGCGGCTACACCTTC; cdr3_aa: CASSVLQGGQGGYTF
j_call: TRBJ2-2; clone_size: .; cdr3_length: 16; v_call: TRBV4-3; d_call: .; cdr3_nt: TGCGCCAGCAGCCAAGTGGGTGGGGCTTTAGCCGGGGAGCTGTTTTTT; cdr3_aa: CASSQVGGALAGELFF
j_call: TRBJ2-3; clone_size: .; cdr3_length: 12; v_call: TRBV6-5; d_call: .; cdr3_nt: TGTGCCAGCATTGGAGGGGCAGATACGCAGTATTTT; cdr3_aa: CASIGGADTQYF
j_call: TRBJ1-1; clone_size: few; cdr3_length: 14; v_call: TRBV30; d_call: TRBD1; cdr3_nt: TGTGCCCGAGGGGGCAGGGGATTGGACACTGAAGCTTTCTTT; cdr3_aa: CARGGRGLDTEAFF
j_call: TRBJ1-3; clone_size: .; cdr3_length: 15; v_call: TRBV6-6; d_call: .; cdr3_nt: TGTGCCAGCAGTTACGGACAGAGGATGCGAAACGCCATATATTTT; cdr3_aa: CASSYGQRMRNAIYF
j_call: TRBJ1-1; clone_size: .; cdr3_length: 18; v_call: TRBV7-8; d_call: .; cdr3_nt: TGTGCCAGCAGCTTAGCATTTGGGGGGGGCTTCGTTAAAACTGAAGCTTTCTTT; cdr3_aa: CASSLAFGGGFVKTEAFF
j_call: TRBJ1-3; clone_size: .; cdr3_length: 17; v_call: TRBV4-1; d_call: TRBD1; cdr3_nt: TGCGCCAGCAGCCGCTCCCCTGGGACAGCCTCTGGAAACACCATATATTTT; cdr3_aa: CASSRSPGTASGNTIYF
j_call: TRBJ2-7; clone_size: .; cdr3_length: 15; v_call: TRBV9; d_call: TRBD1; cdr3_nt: TGTGCCAGCAGCGTAGGGACAGGGGCCGCCTGGGAGCAGTACTTC; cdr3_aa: CASSVGTGAAWEQYF
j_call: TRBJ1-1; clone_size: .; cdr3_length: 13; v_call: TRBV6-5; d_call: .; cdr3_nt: TGTGCCAGCAGTCGCACTATTACTCCTTCTAGCTTCTTT; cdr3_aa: CASSRTITPSSFF
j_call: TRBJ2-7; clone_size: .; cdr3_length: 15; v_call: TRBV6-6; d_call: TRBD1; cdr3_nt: TGTGCCTCACCCCCCGGGACAGCCAATACCTACGAGCAGTACTTC; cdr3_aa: CASPPGTANTYEQYF
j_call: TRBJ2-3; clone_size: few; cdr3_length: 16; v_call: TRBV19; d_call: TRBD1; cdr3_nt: TGTGCCAGTAGTACTGACAGGGGGTACGGCACAGATACGCAGTATTTT; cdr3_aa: CASSTDRGYGTDTQYF
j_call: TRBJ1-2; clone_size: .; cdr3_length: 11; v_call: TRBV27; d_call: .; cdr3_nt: TGTGCCAGCAGCCAGGGTTATGGCTACACCTTC; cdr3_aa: CASSQGYGYTF
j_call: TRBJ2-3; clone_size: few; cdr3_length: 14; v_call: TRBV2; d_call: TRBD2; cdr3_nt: TGTGCCAGCAGTCGACTAGCGGGGAGAGATACGCAGTATTTT; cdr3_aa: CASSRLAGRDTQYF
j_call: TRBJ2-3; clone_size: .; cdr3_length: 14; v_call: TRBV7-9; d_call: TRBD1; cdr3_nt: TGTGCCAGCAGCTTAGCTGGGACAGGGGACACGCAGTATTTT; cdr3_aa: CASSLAGTGDTQYF